This TCR beta chain was captured in a study of T-cell reconstitution after alpha-beta-depleted transplantation in children. This clonotype was seen at least ten times. CDR1 is ENHRY, CDR2 SYGVKD, per germline. The CDR3 consists of 12 residues. V was trimmed by 10 bases and J by 4 bases, leaving 12 bases between them. Library preparation (for TCRbeta) was performed with unique molecular identifiers. TCRdb redid the calling of the PCR reads with MiXCR, one entry per CDR3 protein. Of 380,000 or so distinct CDR3 sequences listed, roughly 14% are singletons. This sequence originates from a human donor who donated a stem cell graft to a child with Fanconi anemia. The chain employs TRBV10-3 and TRBJ2-3; D may match TRBD1 or TRBD2 (5 bases each). The input for sequencing was PBMCs, taken from the stem cell graft. CDR3 sequence reads: CATGPTPDTQYF. CDR3 nucleotides: TGTGCCACGGGACCCACCCCAGATACGCAGTATTTT.